This T cell receptor (beta chain) is from a study of early T cells in non-severe SARS-CoV-2 infection (dated by TCRdb to about 2021). In the study overall: TCR sequencing used bulk RNA from unsorted whole blood, so alpha and beta chains could not be paired. Points the paper makes about the study in general: Matching against VDJdb was skewed toward anti-spike CD8 responses, likely underestimated virus-specific expansions, and missed private and CD4 specificities.

Library preparation employed 5' RACE. The instrument was a NextSeq 500. To correct for sequencing error and PCR bias, the TCR library protocol tagged individual cDNA molecules with unique molecular identifiers. Both TCR alpha and beta chains were sequenced, and tight co-correlation was observed between alpha and beta sequence abundances in each sample. Turning to the authors' computational methods: Decombinator V4 was used to annotate TCR sequences for V gene, J gene and CDR3. TCRs were defined as expanded if a significant change between any two time points was detected under a Poisson model with p below 0.0001. TCR abundances were normalised to the total number of TCRs sequenced per sample and were expressed as counts per million. MAIT TCRs were defined by TRAV1-2 paired with TRAJ12, TRAJ20 or TRAJ33, and iNKT TCRs by TRAV10 paired with TRAJ18. VDJdb, accessed 1 November 2021, was searched for CMV, EBV and SARS-CoV-2 annotated TCRs, with TCRs annotated for multiple antigens excluded. The raw public data were reprocessed by TCRdb itself: fastp quality trimming at Q25, MiXCR clonotype calling, in-frame beta chains only. Rows with a matching CDR3 protein are joined into one entry that keeps the most common DNA and genes. TCRdb's processing, not the authors' own work, is the source of the V and J calls. This sample is represented by about 36,000 distinct CDR3 sequences; around 6.5% of them were singletons. The top ten hold 24% of the sample.

This clonotype was counted between two and nine times. This receptor's antigen is unknown. Base-call qualities are not available, and no considerably larger clone is one nucleotide away. The CDR3 contains 13 residues, cysteine and phenylalanine counted. Only CDR3 DNA is held: 39 bases, read in frame from base 1. According to the germline V gene, CDR1 reads SNHLY and CDR2 reads FYNNEI. Trimming costs V 2 bases and J 4 bases, and their ends lie 6 bases apart. Set within a cohort of healthcare workers in London, UK, this nested case-control study involved weekly PCR testing of nasopharyngeal swabs along with blood sampling. Healthcare workers were recruited during the week of the UK lockdown, between 23 and 31 March 2020, and followed weekly for up to roughly 16 weeks.

This receptor was identified in an adult who was a healthcare worker with PCR-confirmed SARS-CoV-2 infection or an uninfected control (not recorded which). The chain couples TRBV2 to TRBJ1-5; no D segment can be confidently identified. This sample comprised whole blood, obtained at baseline. The CDR3 sequence is CASSELRNQPQHF. The DNA reads TGTGCCAGCAGTGAACTTCGGAATCAGCCCCAGCATTTT. Reference TRBV2 and TRBJ1-5 genes cover what lies past the CDR3, so the full variable domain is EPEVTQTPSHQVTQMGQEVILRCVPISNHLYFYWYRQILGQKVEFLVSFYNNEISEKSEIFDDQFSVERPDGSNFTLKIRSTKLEDSAMYFCASSELRNQPQHFGDGTRLSIL.